Here is one T cell receptor (beta chain) with its context. The antigen is unknown. The V segment lost 3 bases and the J segment 2 bases; nucleotides outside the gene matches: 12. The CDR3 spans 18 residues. Germline V gene lookup returns CDR1 LNHDA and CDR2 SQIVND (reference sequence). The source of the sample is a study of CD4 T cells in relation to SARS-CoV-2 and coronaviruses. Study summary: After approximately 10 days of antigen culture, PBMC TCR beta CDR3s were sequenced.

For roughly 11 days, some 9.7 x 10^4 sorted CD4+ cells grew with T cell-depleted PBMCs and CEF. TCRdb's copy holds only in-frame clones and misses some; the assay was immunoSEQ multiplex PCR. Among tens of thousands of clones, 77% were seen once, and the ten largest hold less than 3.5%. Whole-study results and caveats: The assay detects memory recall responses, not culture-primed primary responses. In roughly 60% of donors, memory CD4+ clonotypes crossrecognized SARS-CoV-2 and at least one common cold coronavirus spike.

The TCR comes from an adult with COVID-19. Sequences were obtained from memory CD4+ T cells from PBMCs, cultured in vitro. V and J are TRBV19 and TRBJ2-3; 9 bases fit TRBD1. CDR3 loop: CASSMGGGTGTITDTQYF. CDR3 sequence (DNA): TGTGCCAGTAGTATGGGTGGTGGGACAGGGACCATCACAGATACGCAGTATTTT. Full variable domain (outside the CDR3, taken from reference TRBV19 and TRBJ2-3): DGGITQSPKYLFRKEGQNVTLSCEQNLNHDAMYWYRQDPGQGLRLIYYSQIVNDFQKGDIAEGYSVSREKKESFPLTVTSAQKNPTAFYLCASSMGGGTGTITDTQYFGPGTRLTVL.